Sequencing of this T cell receptor (beta chain) was carried out in a study of T cell repertoires in cytomegalovirus infection. General study points: HLA-C-restricted CMV clonotypes gave the most frequent clonotype in two of eight donors.

This clonotype was detected a few times. Its antigen is currently unknown. Trimming at V came to 11 bases and at J to 5 bases, leaving 7 bases not matched to a gene. CDR3 size: 13 residues. TCRdb re-derived calls from the reads in MiXCR, one entry per CDR3 protein. The table records roughly 150,000 distinct CDR3 sequences, around a quarter of them present only once. The genes are TRBV12-3 or TRBV12-4 and TRBJ2-5; 11 nucleotides align to TRBD2. This TCR was sampled from a human donor in good health (CMV status not recorded). Some clones in this sample may be carry-over from other donors' samples. The sequenced material came from PBMCs. The CDR3 loop is CADATSGTETQYF. CDR3 coding DNA: TGTGCCGACGCGACTAGCGGGACGGAGACCCAGTACTTC.